This record covers a single T cell receptor beta chain. Its cognate antigen is unknown. This CDR3 is 12 amino acids long. In germline, CDR1 is MNHEY, CDR2 SVGEGT. V was pared by 11 bases and J by 2 bases, with 10 bases between. BIOMED2 TRB-A/B primer pools were used in multiplex TRB PCR. TCRdb reanalysed the multiplex PCR reads using MiXCR and keeps one entry per CDR3 protein. This table holds around 28,000 distinct CDR3 sequences, approximately 29% found once. This specimen comes from a study of T and B cells in COVID-19 patients. Across the whole study: COVID-19 patients gave peripheral blood either during active infection or after recovery. About 90% of the roughly 20 active-infection patients had comorbidities associated with unfavorable COVID-19 outcome.

From blood, roughly 250-500 ng of genomic DNA served as TRB template. Notes on the study in general: Patients with COVID-19 reportedly showed strongly skewed T cell receptor beta variable and joining gene usage. There were more than 2,000 TCR clusters exclusive to the recovered cohort, some 31 with low generation probability.

This TCR came from a human donor who had recovered from COVID-19. Sequences were obtained from blood. V is TRBV6-2 or TRBV6-3 and J is TRBJ2-1; TRBD2 might be the D (5 bases). Written as DNA, the CDR3 is TGTGCCGCCTCGACTACCTACAATGAGCAGTTCTTC. It is translated as CAASTTYNEQFF.